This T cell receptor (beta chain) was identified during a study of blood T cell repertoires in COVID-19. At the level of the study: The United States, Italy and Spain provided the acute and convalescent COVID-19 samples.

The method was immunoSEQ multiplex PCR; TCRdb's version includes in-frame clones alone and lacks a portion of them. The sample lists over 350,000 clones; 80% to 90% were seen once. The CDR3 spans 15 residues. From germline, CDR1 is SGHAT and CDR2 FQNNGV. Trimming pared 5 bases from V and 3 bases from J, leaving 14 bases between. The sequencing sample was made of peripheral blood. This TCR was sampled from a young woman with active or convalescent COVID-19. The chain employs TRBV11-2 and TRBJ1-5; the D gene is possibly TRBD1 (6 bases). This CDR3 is CASSADGQPNQPQHF. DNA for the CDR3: TGTGCCAGCAGCGCGGATGGACAGCCCAATCAGCCCCAGCATTTT.